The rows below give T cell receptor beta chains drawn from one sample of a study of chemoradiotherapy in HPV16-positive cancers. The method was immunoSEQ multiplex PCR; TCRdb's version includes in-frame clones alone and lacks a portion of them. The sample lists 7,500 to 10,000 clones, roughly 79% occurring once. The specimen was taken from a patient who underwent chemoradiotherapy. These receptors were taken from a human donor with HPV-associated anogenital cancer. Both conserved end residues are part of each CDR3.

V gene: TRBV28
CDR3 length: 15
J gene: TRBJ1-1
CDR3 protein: CASSLVGQGNTEAFF

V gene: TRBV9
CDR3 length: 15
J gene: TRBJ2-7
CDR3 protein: CASSVGLAETYEQYF

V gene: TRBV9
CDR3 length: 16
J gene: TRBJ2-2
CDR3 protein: CASSVLDSANTGELFF

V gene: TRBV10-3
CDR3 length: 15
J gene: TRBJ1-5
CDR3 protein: CAISDQRGTNQPQHF

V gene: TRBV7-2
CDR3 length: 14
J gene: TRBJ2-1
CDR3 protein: CASSLRQGAEEQFF

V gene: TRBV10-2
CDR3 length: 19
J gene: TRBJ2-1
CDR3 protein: CASRAVPGQGPSSYNEQFF

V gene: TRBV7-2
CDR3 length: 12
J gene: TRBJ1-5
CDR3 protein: CASSFSNQPQHF

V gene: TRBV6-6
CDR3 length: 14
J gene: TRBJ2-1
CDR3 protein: CASSGDRAINEQFF

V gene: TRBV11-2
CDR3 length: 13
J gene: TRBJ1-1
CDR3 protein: CASSWAVNTEAFF

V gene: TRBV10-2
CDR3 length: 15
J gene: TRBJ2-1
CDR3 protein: CASAQTGTGLIEQFF

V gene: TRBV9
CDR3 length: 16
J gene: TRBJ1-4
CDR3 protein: CASSPGFGANNEKLFF

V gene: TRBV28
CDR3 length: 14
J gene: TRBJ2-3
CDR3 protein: CASRPSLGAVGQYF

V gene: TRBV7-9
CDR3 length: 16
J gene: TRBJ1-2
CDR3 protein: CASSLGHPTEPYGYTF

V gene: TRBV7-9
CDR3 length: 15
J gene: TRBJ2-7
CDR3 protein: CASSETDRVRYEQYF

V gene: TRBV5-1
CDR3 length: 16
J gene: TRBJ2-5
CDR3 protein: CASSLTGTSGQETQYF

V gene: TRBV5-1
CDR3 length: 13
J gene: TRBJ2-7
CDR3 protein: CASRQTASYEQYF

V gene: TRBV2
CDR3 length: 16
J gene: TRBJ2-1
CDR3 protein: CASSPSGGPPGDEQFF

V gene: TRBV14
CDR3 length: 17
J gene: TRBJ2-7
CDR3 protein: CASSQDLQRGGQDEQYF

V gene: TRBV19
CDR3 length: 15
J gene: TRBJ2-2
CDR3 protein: CASSSGQGFTGELFF

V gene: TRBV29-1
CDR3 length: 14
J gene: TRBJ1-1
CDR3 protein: CSVQGPLAETEAFF

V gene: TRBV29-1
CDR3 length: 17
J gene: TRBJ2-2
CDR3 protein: CSVRGGRVSWRTGELFF

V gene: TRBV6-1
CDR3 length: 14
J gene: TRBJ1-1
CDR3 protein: CASSEEGLNTEAFF